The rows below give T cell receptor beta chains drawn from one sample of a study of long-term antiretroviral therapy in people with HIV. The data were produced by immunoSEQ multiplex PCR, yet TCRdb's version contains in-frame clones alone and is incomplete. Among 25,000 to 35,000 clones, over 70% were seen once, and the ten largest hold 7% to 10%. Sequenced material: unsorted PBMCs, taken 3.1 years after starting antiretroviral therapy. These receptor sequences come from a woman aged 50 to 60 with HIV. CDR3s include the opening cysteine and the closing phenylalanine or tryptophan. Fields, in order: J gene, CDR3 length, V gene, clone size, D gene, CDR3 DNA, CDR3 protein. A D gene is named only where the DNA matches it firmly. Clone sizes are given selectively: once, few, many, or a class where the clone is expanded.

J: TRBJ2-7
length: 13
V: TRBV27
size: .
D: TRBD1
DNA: TGTGCCAGCAGTTCGGGACAGAACTACGAGCAGTACTTC
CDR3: CASSSGQNYEQYF

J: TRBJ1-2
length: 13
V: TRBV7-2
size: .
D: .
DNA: TGTGCCAGCAGCCTAGAGGGATACTATGGCTACACCTTC
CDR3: CASSLEGYYGYTF

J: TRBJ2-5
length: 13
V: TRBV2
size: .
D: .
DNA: TGTGCCAGCAGTGAAGAATCCGGGCAGACCCAGTACTTC
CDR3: CASSEESGQTQYF

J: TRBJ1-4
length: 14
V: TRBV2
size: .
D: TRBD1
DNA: TGTGCCAGCGTCCCGGACAGGGCCAATGAAAAACTGTTTTTT
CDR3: CASVPDRANEKLFF

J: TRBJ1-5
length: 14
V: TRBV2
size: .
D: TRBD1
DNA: TGTGCCAGTGGGACAGGCCTTACCTTACAACCCCAGCATTTT
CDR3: CASGTGLTLQPQHF

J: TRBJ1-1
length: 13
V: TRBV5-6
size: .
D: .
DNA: TGTGCCAGCAGCTGGGGACACGTTGACGAAGCTTTCTTT
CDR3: CASSWGHVDEAFF

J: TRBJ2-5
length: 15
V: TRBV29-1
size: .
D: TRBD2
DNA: TGCAGCGTTGAACTGACTAGCGGGTCCCGGGAGACCCAGTACTTC
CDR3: CSVELTSGSRETQYF

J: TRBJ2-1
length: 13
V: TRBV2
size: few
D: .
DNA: TGTGCCAGCAGTGAAGGGGCATTGAATGAGCAGTTCTTC
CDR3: CASSEGALNEQFF

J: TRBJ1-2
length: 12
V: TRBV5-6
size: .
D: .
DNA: TGTGCCAGCAGCTTGTCCCGGAGGGGCTACACCTTC
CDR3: CASSLSRRGYTF

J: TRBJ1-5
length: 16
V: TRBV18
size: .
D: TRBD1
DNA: TGTGCCAGCTCACCACCAGGACAGGGGGCGAATCAGCCCCAGCATTTT
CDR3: CASSPPGQGANQPQHF

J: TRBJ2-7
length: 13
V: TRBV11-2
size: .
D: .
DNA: TGTGCCAGCAGCTTGCGGGGGCCCTACGAGCAGTACTTC
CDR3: CASSLRGPYEQYF

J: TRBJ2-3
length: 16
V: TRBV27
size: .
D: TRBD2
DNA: TGTGCCAGCAGTTCGATAGCGGGGAGTCTCACAGATACGCAGTATTTT
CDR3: CASSSIAGSLTDTQYF

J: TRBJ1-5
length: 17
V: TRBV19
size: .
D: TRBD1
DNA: TGTGCCAGTAGTATGGGGACAGGGGTTGTCGGCAATCAGCCCCAGCATTTT
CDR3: CASSMGTGVVGNQPQHF

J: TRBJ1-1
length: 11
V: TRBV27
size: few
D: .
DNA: TGTGCCAGCAGCCAGGGTTTACTGGCTTTCTTT
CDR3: CASSQGLLAFF

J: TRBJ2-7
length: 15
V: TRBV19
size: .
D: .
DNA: TGTGCCAGTAGTATTGATGGGGACACCCTCTACGAGCAGTACTTC
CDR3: CASSIDGDTLYEQYF

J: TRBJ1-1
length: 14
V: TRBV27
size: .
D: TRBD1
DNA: TGTGCCAGCAGTGCTACAGGGGGTGTCACTGAAGCTTTCTTT
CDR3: CASSATGGVTEAFF

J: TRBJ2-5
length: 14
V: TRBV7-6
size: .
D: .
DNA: TGTGCCAGCAGCTTTGATAACGGTAAAGAGACCCAGTACTTC
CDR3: CASSFDNGKETQYF

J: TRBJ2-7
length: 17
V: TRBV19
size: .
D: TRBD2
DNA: TGTGCCAGTAGTAGGGGACTAGCGGGGGTAAGCTCCTACGAGCAGTACTTC
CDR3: CASSRGLAGVSSYEQYF

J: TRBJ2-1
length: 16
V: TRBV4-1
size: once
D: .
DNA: TGCGCCAGCAGCCAAGTTTACGGGACGACCTACAATGAGCAGTTCTTC
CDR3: CASSQVYGTTYNEQFF

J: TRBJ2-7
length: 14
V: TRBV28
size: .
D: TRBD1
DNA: TGTGCCAGCAGGAAGACAGGGGTGTACTACGAGCAGTACTTC
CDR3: CASRKTGVYYEQYF

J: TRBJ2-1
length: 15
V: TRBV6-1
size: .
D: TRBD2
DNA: TGTGCCAGCAGGATAGCGGGGGGGAGCGTCGGTGAGCAGTTCTTC
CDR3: CASRIAGGSVGEQFF

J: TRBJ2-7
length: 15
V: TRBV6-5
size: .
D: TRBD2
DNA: TGTGCCAGCAGTTACCCCCGCGGGGGCTCCTACGAGCAGTACTTC
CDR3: CASSYPRGGSYEQYF

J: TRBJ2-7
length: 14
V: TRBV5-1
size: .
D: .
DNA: TGCGCCAGCAGCTTGTCGGTGGGTTTAGACGAGCAGTACTTC
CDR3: CASSLSVGLDEQYF

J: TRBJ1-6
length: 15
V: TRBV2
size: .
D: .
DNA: TGTGCCAGCAGTGAAGCAGGACAGATCAATTCACCCCTCCACTTT
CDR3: CASSEAGQINSPLHF

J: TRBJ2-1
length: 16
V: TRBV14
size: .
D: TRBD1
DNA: TGTGCCAGCAGCCAAAGGGGACAGGGGGACTACAATGAGCAGTTCTTC
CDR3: CASSQRGQGDYNEQFF

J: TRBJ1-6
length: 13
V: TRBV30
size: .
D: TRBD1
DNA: TGTGCCTTAAAACGGACAGGGATTTCACCCCTCCACTTT
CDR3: CALKRTGISPLHF

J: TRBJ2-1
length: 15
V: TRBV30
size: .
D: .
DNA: TGTGCCTGGAGTGTACTTGCGGGGAGATACAATGAGCAGTTCTTC
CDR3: CAWSVLAGRYNEQFF

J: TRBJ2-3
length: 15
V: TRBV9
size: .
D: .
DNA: TGTGCCAGCAATAGAGTGGGGGGGCGGATAGATACGCAGTATTTT
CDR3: CASNRVGGRIDTQYF

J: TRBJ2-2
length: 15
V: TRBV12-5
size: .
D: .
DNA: TGTGCTAGTGGTTTGGTAACAGGGCAGGTCGGGGAGCTGTTTTTT
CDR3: CASGLVTGQVGELFF

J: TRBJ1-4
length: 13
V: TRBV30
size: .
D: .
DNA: TGTGCTGGGTCCCAGACAACTAATGAAAAACTGTTTTTT
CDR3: CAGSQTTNEKLFF

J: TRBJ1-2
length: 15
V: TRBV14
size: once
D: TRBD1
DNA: TGTGCCAGCAGCCATACAAGGGACAGCAACTATGGCTACACCTTC
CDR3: CASSHTRDSNYGYTF

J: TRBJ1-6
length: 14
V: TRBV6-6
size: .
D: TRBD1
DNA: TGTGCCAGCAGCTACAGGGGGCAGGATTCACCCCTCCACTTT
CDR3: CASSYRGQDSPLHF

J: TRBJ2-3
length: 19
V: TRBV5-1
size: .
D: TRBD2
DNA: TGCGCCAGCAGCTCTCCCGGGACTAGCGGGGGAGCCAACACAGATACGCAGTATTTT
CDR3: CASSSPGTSGGANTDTQYF

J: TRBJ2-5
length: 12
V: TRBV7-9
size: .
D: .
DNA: TGTGCCAGCAGCCCGACTCGGGAGACCCAGTACTTC
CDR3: CASSPTRETQYF